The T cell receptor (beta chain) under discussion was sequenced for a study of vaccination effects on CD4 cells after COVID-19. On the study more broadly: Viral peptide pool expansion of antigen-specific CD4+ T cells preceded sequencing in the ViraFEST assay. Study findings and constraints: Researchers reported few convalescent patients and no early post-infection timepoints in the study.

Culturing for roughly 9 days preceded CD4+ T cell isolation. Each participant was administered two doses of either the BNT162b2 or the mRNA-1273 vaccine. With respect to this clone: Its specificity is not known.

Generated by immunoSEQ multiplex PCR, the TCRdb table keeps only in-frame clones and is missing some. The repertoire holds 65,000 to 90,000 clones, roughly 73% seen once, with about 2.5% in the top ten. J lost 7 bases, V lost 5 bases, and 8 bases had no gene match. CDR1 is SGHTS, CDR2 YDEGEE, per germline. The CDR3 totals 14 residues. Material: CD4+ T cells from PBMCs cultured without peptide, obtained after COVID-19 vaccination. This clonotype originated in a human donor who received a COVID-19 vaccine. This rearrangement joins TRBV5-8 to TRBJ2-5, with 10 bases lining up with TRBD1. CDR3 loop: CASSPGTGDVTQYF. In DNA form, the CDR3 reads TGTGCCAGCAGTCCCGGGACAGGGGATGTGACCCAGTACTTC.